This record covers a single T cell receptor (beta chain). Its antigen specificity is not known. Per-nucleotide qualities are absent, and no much larger clonotype sits a single base away. The germline V end is reduced by 3 bases and the J end by 5 bases; junction bases left unmatched: 10. The CDR3, cysteine through phenylalanine, is 15 amino acids long. The DNA shown is the 45-base CDR3, in frame from base 1. CDR1 and CDR2 were assigned from the germline V gene (reference sequence) as LNHDA and SQIVND. This sample is drawn from a study of shared clonotypes between healthy human individuals (dated by TCRdb to the early 2020s). Turning to the overall study: A couple of women and a few men aged 18 to 49 years were included in the cohort. Per donor, three plates each were used for CD4 naive and CD4 memory, two for CD8 naive, and one for CD8 memory. Leukapheresis yielded between about 0.94 and 9 billion PBMCs per donor. To estimate repertoire size and how much clonotypes are shared between individuals, the study performed deep sequencing of blood TCR repertoires from a few healthy adults. Different laboratories and diverse techniques were used to prepare libraries and sequence TCR repertoires, to increase sequencing depth and limit assay-specific biases. The research as a whole found: Incomplete sequencing was indicated by rarefaction of sorted-subset datasets, despite the large sequencing depth. Larger estimated clonotype richness was generally found for naive subsets than for memory subsets. Clonotypes shared by all four sorted-subset donors showed higher generation probabilities than non-shared clonotypes. The small number of donors limited the genetic and exposure-history diversity represented. Pairwise subsampling indicated that sequencing depth was expected to affect the degree of clonotype sharing among donors. Roughly 5% of naive CD4, 3% to 4% of naive CD8, about 2.4% of memory CD4, and about 0.4% of memory CD8 clonotypes were shared across a few donors. Sampling was restricted to blood, and TCR repertoires in tissues likely differ from the TCR repertoires found in blood.

CD8 naive samples were CD45RO-negative cells positively selected for CCR7, giving a CD45RA+CCR7+ population that excluded TemRA cells. The donors were healthy, HIV-negative adults who had no recently reported acute infections or vaccinations. Only Caucasian adults living in Nashville, Tennessee, USA were represented among the donors. After blood collection by leukapheresis, PBMCs were isolated using Ficoll-Histopaque density gradient centrifugation and then cryopreserved in the vapor phase of liquid nitrogen. Analytical flow cytometry was used to check the purity and quantity of every magnetically sorted T cell population. Genomic DNA was isolated from every sorted fraction and measured by UV absorbance on a Nanodrop 2000c. Using the deep immunoSEQ assay, TCR CDR3 regions were amplified from genomic DNA by multiplex PCR. Extracted genomic DNA from each cell subset was spread evenly across all wells of several immunoSEQ 96-well plates, with each plate serving as a replicate. For sorted subsets, roughly 200 ng of genomic DNA, equivalent to tens of thousands of T cell genomes, went into each replicate PCR. The purified libraries were quantified using a Qubit 3.0 fluorometer, sized with a Bioanalyzer 2100, and then quantified again using the KAPA Library Quantification kit. A separate single-read 150-cycle Illumina NextSeq 550 flow cell was used to sequence each immunoSEQ 96-well plate. The paper's data handling went like this. Because the immunoSEQ output included only junctional sequences and no quality scores, the filtering could not be the same as the filtering used for full-length reads. To assign V/J genes and CDR3, sequences were annotated using PyIR, a Python wrapper for IgBLAST v1.9, with IMGT germline references. Reads with weak V/J assignments (E-value above 1e-6), missing CDR3, stop codons, out-of-frame junctions, or ambiguous translated residues were removed. V3J clonotypes were defined as sequences sharing an identical inferred V gene, J gene, and CDR3 amino acid sequence. Percentage overlap between repertoires was calculated by dividing the number of shared unique clonotypes by the size of the smaller repertoire. RTK rarefaction, the Chao1 estimator, and Recon v2.1 estimates of unobserved clonotypes were used to assess repertoire richness. OLGA was used to compute generation probabilities for all TCRbeta clonotypes that the gDNA method yielded from a handful of donors. The clones in this table, taken by TCRdb from immuneACCESS, are in-frame only. Not every clone is retained; where verified, under half of the shortfall comes from an unresolved V gene, and the cause of the rest is unknown. V, J and clone size are those of that table, while D and trimming were read from the DNA. The sample table records 550,000 to 750,000 clones; nearly 97% of these occur just once. 0.09% to 0.13% of the sample comes from the top ten.

The TCR sequence derives from a woman in her 30s in good health. The chain employs TRBV19 and TRBJ2-7, and TRBD1 aligns with 7 junction nucleotides. Sequencing was carried out using naive CD8+ T cells sorted from blood. Per the publication, the cell subset or site label means: CD45RA+CCR7+. DNA sequence: TGTGCCAGTAGTATTGAACAGGGGCTCGTCCACGAGCAGTACTTC. It specifies CASSIEQGLVHEQYF.